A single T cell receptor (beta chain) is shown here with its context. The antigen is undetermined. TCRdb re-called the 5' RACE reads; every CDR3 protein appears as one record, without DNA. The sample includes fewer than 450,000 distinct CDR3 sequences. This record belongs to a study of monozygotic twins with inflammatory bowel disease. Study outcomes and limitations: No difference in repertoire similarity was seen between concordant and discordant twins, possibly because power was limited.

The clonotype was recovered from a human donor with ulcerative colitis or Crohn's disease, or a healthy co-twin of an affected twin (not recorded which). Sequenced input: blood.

The CDR3 here is CASSLKGQGVNEQFF. This chain connects TRBV7-2 to TRBJ2-1; as DNA is missing, the TRBD1 call by TCRdb cannot be tested. The CDR3 consists of 15 residues. Germline assignment: CDR1 SGHTA and CDR2 FQGNSA.